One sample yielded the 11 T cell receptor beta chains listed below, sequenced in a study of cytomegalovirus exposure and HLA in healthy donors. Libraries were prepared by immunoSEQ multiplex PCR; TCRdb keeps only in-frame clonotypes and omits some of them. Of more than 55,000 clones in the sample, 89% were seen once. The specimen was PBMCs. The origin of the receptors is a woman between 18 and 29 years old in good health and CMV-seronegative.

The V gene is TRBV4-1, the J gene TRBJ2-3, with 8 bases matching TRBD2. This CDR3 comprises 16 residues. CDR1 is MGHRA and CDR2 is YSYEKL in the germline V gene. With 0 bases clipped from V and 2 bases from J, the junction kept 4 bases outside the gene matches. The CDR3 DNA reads TGCGCCAGCAGCCAAGACCCCGGACTAGCCACAGATACGCAGTATTTT. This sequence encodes CASSQDPGLATDTQYF.

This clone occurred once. CDR3 DNA sequence: TGTGCCAGCAGCTTTCCGGGTTTGGAGACCCAGTACTTC. This translates into CASSFPGLETQYF. The V gene is TRBV5-5, the J gene TRBJ2-5; D uncertain. The germline V and J ends were trimmed by 2 bases and 5 bases, with 10 bases remaining between them. Germline CDR1 and CDR2: SGHKS and YYEKEE (reference sequence). The CDR3 length is 13 residues.

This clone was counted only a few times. CDR3 in amino acids: CASGTGTDYGYTF. The CDR3 region has the DNA TGTGCCAGCGGAACAGGGACGGACTATGGCTACACCTTC. The chain couples TRBV7-2 to TRBJ1-2, with a tentative D call TRBD1 (6 bases). Trimming stripped 8 bases from V and 3 bases from J, with 13 bases between. This CDR3 comprises 13 residues. Germline V gives CDR1 SGHTA, CDR2 FQGNSA.

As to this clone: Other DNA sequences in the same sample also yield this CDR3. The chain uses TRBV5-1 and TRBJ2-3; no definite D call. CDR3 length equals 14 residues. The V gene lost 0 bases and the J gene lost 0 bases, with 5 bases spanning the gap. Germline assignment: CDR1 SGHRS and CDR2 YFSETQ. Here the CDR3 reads CASSLVGSTDTQYF. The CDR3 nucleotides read TGCGCCAGCAGCTTGGTCGGTAGCACAGATACGCAGTATTTT.

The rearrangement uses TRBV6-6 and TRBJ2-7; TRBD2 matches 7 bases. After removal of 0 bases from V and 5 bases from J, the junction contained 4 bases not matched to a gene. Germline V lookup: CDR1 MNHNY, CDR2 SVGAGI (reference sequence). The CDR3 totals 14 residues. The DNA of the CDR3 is TGTGCCAGCAGTTACTCCCATGGGGGGGACGAGCAGTACTTC. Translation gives CASSYSHGGDEQYF.

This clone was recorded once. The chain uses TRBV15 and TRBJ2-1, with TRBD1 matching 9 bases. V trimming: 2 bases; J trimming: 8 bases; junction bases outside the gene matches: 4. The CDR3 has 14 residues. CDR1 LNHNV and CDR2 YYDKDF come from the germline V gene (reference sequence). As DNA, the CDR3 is TGTGCCACCAGCAGAAGACAGGGGGGGGATGAGCAGTTCTTC. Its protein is CATSRRQGGDEQFF.

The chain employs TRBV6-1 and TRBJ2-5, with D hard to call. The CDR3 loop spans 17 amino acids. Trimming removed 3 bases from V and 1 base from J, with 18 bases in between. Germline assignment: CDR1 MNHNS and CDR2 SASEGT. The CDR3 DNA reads TGTGCCAGCAGTGACCGTCGACGCGGCATCTTCCAAGAGACCCAGTACTTC. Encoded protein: CASSDRRRGIFQETQYF.

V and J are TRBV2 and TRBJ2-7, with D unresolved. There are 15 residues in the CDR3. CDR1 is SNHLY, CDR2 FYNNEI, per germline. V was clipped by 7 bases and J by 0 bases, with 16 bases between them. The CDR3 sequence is CASTMGQTGSYEQYF. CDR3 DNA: TGTGCCAGCACCATGGGCCAAACTGGCTCCTACGAGCAGTACTTC. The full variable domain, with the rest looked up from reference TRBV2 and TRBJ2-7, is EPEVTQTPSHQVTQMGQEVILRCVPISNHLYFYWYRQILGQKVEFLVSFYNNEISEKSEIFDDQFSVERPDGSNFTLKIRSTKLEDSAMYFCASTMGQTGSYEQYFGPGTRLTVT.

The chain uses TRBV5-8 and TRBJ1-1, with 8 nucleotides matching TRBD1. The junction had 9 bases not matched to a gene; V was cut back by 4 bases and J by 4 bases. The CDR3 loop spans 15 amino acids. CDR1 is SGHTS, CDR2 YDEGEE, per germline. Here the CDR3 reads CASSLGQGALTEAFF. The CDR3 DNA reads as TGTGCCAGCAGCCTAGGACAGGGAGCGCTCACTGAAGCTTTCTTT.

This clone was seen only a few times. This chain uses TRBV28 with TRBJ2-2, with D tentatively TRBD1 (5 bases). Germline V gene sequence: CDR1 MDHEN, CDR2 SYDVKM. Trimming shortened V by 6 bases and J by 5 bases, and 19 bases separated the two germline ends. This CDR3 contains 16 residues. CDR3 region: CASRPLKGMRTGELFF. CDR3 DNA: TGTGCCAGCAGGCCCCTCAAGGGGATGAGGACCGGGGAGCTGTTTTTT.

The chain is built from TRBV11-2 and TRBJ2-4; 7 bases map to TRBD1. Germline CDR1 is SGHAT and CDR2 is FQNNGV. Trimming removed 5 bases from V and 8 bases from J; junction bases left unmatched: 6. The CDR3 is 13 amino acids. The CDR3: CASSADRLYIQYF. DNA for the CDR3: TGTGCCAGCAGCGCGGACAGGTTGTACATTCAGTACTTC.